A single sample is the source of the 10 T cell receptor beta chains below, sequenced in a study. TCRdb passed the 5' RACE reads through MiXCR, listing each CDR3 protein once. The sample lists about 40,000 distinct CDR3 sequences, approximately 19% occurring once. The sample taken for sequencing was naive CD4+ T cells sorted from a lymph node. Subset given: naive CD4+ T cells, CD4+CD45RA+CD25-. The receptors shown here come from a female donor with breast cancer.

The J gene is TRBJ1-1, the V gene TRBV10-3; D unresolved. The ends were cut back, 6 bases at V and 1 base at J, with 6 bases in the middle. The CDR3 runs 12 residues. Germline loops: CDR1 ENHRY, CDR2 SYGVKD. The CDR3, as DNA: TGTGCCATCAGGGAACAGAACACTGAAGCTTTCTTT. Translated, it gives CAIREQNTEAFF.

Only a few counts were recorded for this clonotype. The gene calls are TRBV20-1 and TRBJ1-1, with D unresolved. The CDR3 is 14 residues long. CDR1 DFQATT and CDR2 SNEGSKA come from the germline V gene (reference sequence). V was cut by 5 bases and J by 0 bases, with 13 bases left in between. For the CDR3, the DNA is TGCAGTGCTGGAAGGGAGTGGCTGAACACTGAAGCTTTCTTT. Translated, it gives CSAGREWLNTEAFF.

In regard to this clonotype: This could be a read error, since a much larger clone is one nucleotide away. The chain uses TRBV7-2 and TRBJ2-3; unclear D gene. CDR3 length: 15 amino acids. The germline V and J ends were trimmed by 0 bases and 5 bases, with 12 bases remaining between them. Germline assignment: CDR1 SGHTA and CDR2 FQGNSA. CDR3 region: CASSLATGGGDTQYF. As DNA, the CDR3 is TGTGCCAGCAGCTTAGCCACGGGCGGCGGAGATACGCAGTATTTT.

V is TRBV2 and J is TRBJ2-3; 10 positions agree with TRBD2. The junction had 3 bases not matched to a gene; V was cut back by 8 bases and J by 1 base. There are 14 residues in the CDR3. Germline V CDR1 and CDR2: SNHLY, FYNNEI. The CDR3 coding sequence is TGTGCCAGCGGAGGACTAGCGGGCACAGATACGCAGTATTTT. This codes for CASGGLAGTDTQYF.

In this sample, this clonotype is medium-sized. The rearrangement joins TRBV5-1 to TRBJ1-5, with 9 nucleotides matching TRBD1. This CDR3 is 14 amino acids long. V shed 4 bases, J shed 7 bases, and the junction held 6 bases outside the gene matches. Germline lookup yields CDR1 SGHRS and CDR2 YFSETQ. The CDR3 loop reads CASSPGTGNQPQHF. For the CDR3, the DNA is TGCGCCAGCAGCCCTGGGACAGGGAACCAGCCCCAGCATTTT.

This clonotype was detected ten times or more. The rearrangement links TRBV7-9 to TRBJ1-6; D call uncertain. The length of the CDR3 is 14 residues. Trimming removed 0 bases from V and 3 bases from J, with 3 bases in between. The germline CDR1 and CDR2 sequences are SEHNR and FQNEAQ (reference sequence). The CDR3 is CASSLASYNSPLHF. DNA of the CDR3: TGTGCCAGCAGCTTAGCCAGCTATAATTCACCCCTCCACTTT.

This clonotype was picked up many times. V gene TRBV4-3 combines with J gene TRBJ2-6; D uncertain. V dropped 4 bases and J dropped 1 base, with 8 bases sitting between them. CDR1 is LGHNA and CDR2 is YSLEER in the germline V gene. The length of the CDR3 is 15 residues. In nucleotides, the CDR3 is TGCGCCAGCAGCCTCATTGGGTCTGGGGCCAACGTCCTGACTTTC. This codes for CASSLIGSGANVLTF.

This clonotype was picked up many times. The rearrangement uses TRBV27 and TRBJ1-6, with TRBD1 matching over 7 bases. The CDR3 runs to 14 residues. The ends lost 4 bases at V and 6 bases at J; junction bases unmatched: 3. Looked up from germline, CDR1 is MNHEY and CDR2 is SMNVEV (reference sequence). As DNA, the CDR3 is TGTGCCAGCAGTTGGAGGGGGCTTAATTCACCCCTCCACTTT. As protein: CASSWRGLNSPLHF.

The chain uses TRBV20-1 and TRBJ1-2; no clear D gene. The V gene's germline CDR1 is DFQATT and CDR2 SNEGSKA (reference sequence). The CDR3 is 14 amino acids. V lost 0 bases to trimming and J lost 2 bases, with 10 bases between them. Written as DNA, the CDR3 is TGCAGTGCTAGAGAGGCAGCAGGCAACTATGGCTACACCTTC. This translates into CSAREAAGNYGYTF.

This clonotype was seen more than once but under ten times. The chain combines TRBV5-1 with TRBJ2-2; the match to TRBD1 covers 7 bases. Germline values: CDR1 SGHRS, CDR2 YFSETQ. V shed 5 bases and J 2 bases; nucleotides not matched to a gene: 3. The CDR3 contains 14 residues. In DNA form, the CDR3 reads TGCGCCAGCAGGTGGGACAGTAACACCGGGGAGCTGTTTTTT. It translates to CASRWDSNTGELFF.